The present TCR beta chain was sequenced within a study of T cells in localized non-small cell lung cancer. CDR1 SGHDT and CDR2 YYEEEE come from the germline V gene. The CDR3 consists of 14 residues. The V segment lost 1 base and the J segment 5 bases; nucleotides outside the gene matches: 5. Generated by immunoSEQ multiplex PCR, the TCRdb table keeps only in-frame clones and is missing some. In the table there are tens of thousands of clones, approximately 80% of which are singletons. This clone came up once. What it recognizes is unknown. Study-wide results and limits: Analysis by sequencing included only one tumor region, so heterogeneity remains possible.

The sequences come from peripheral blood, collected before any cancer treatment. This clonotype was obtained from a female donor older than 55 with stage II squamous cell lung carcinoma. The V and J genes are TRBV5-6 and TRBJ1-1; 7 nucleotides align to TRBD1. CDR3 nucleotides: TGTGCCAGCAGCTTGCGGGACAGCAGGACTGAAGCTTTCTTT. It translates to CASSLRDSRTEAFF.